The 25 T cell receptor beta chains given below trace back to one sample, sequenced in a study of blood T cell repertoires in COVID-19. The protocol was immunoSEQ multiplex PCR, while the TCRdb copy is restricted to in-frame clones and leaves out a portion. The sample has approximately 50,000 clones, 79% seen once; the top ten hold more than 25%. Source material: peripheral blood. Every receptor here comes from a man between 65 and 79 years old with acute or convalescent COVID-19.

This clone appeared a single time. This sequence joins TRBV19 and TRBJ2-7; D perhaps matches TRBD1 (6 bases). The germline V and J ends were trimmed by 3 bases and 5 bases, with 14 bases remaining between them. CDR1 and CDR2 from the germline V gene are LNHDA and SQIVND (reference sequence). CDR3 length equals 14 residues. Written as DNA, the CDR3 is TGTGCCAGTAGTATGGCCCAGGGGACCCACGAGCAGTACTTC. This gives the protein CASSMAQGTHEQYF.

The V and J genes are TRBV18 and TRBJ2-1; D is perhaps TRBD2 (5 bases). CDR3 size: 14 residues. Trimming stripped 4 bases from V and 4 bases from J, with 11 bases between. CDR1 and CDR2 from the germline V gene are KGHSH and LQKENI. The CDR3 spells CASSLSTSYNEQFF. The CDR3 nucleotides are TGTGCCAGCTCACTAAGTACTAGTTACAATGAGCAGTTCTTC.

The chain couples TRBV7-2 to TRBJ1-1, with TRBD1 matching 10 bases. CDR3 length: 16 residues. J was trimmed by 3 bases and V by 1 base; bases with no gene match: 5. Germline V gene lookup returns CDR1 SGHTA and CDR2 FQGNSA. The CDR3 is CASSLDTGTGDTEAFF. The CDR3 DNA is TGTGCCAGCAGCTTAGATACCGGGACAGGGGACACTGAAGCTTTCTTT.

This clone was counted only a few times. The genes are TRBV19 and TRBJ2-7, with 8 nucleotides matching TRBD1. The germline gives CDR1 LNHDA, CDR2 SQIVND (reference sequence). This CDR3 comprises 14 residues. Trimming removed 5 bases from V and 7 bases from J; junction bases left unmatched: 10. CDR3 DNA: TGTGCCAGTAGTCTTGACAGGGGTACGCGGGAGCAGTACTTC. The encoded protein is CASSLDRGTREQYF.

CDR3 nucleotide sequence: TGTGCCAGCAGCCAAGACCGGTACAATGAGCAGTTCTTC. Its translation is CASSQDRYNEQFF. The chain recombines TRBV3-1 (or the pseudogene TRBV3-2) with TRBJ2-1; D unclear. The CDR3 covers 13 residues. The V end was cut by 0 bases, the J end by 4 bases, with 4 bases between. Per germline, CDR1 LGHDT and CDR2 YNNKEL (reference sequence).

The rearrangement uses TRBV10-3 and TRBJ2-5; 10 bases agree with TRBD1. This CDR3 region has 15 residues. With V trimmed by 8 bases and J by 4 bases, 10 bases remained unmatched. The germline gives CDR1 ENHRY, CDR2 SYGVKD. This chain's CDR3 is CAIGFGTGVPETQYF. The CDR3, as DNA: TGTGCCATCGGTTTCGGGACAGGGGTACCAGAGACCCAGTACTTC.

V usage is TRBV5-1 and J usage is TRBJ2-2; TRBD1 agrees at 8 bases. CDR1 SGHRS and CDR2 YFSETQ come from the germline V gene. The CDR3 extends over 16 amino acids. With 0 bases clipped from V and 5 bases from J, the junction kept 6 bases outside the gene matches. The CDR3 DNA reads TGCGCCAGCAGCTTGGGGACAGGGTACGGGACCGGGGAGCTGTTTTTT. Encoded protein: CASSLGTGYGTGELFF.

This chain links TRBV7-3 with TRBJ2-3; unclear D gene. The V end was cut by 0 bases, the J end by 5 bases, with 12 bases between. This CDR3 spans 15 amino acids. Germline loops: CDR1 SGHTA, CDR2 FQGTGA. This CDR3 reads CASSLTGQAGDTQYF. The CDR3 DNA is TGTGCCAGCAGCTTAACAGGCCAGGCTGGAGATACGCAGTATTTT.

The chain employs TRBV2 and TRBJ2-1, with a weak D call TRBD2 (5 bases). The CDR3 is made up of 15 amino acids. Per germline, CDR1 SNHLY and CDR2 FYNNEI. The ends were cut back, 8 bases at V and 0 bases at J, with 14 bases in the middle. CDR3 in amino acids: CASDLRGDSYNEQFF. CDR3 sequence (DNA): TGTGCCAGCGATCTCCGGGGTGACTCCTACAATGAGCAGTTCTTC.

The rearrangement uses TRBV3-1 (or the pseudogene TRBV3-2) and TRBJ2-7, with D maybe TRBD1 (6 bases). There are 13 residues in the CDR3. Germline V lookup: CDR1 LGHDT, CDR2 YNNKEL (reference sequence). Between the trimmed V and J ends, which lost 4 bases and 5 bases, there was a span of 12 bases. CDR3 sequence: CASSPSGAHEQYF. The CDR3 DNA is TGTGCCAGCAGCCCCTCAGGGGCCCACGAGCAGTACTTC.

V gene TRBV25-1 combines with J gene TRBJ1-3; D gene ambiguous. This CDR3 region has 12 residues. Germline CDR1 is MGHDK and CDR2 is SYGVNS. V was clipped by 5 bases and J by 4 bases, with 6 bases between them. The CDR3, as DNA: TGTGCCAGCAGTTCGGTAGGAAACACCATATATTTT. The encoded protein is CASSSVGNTIYF. The whole variable domain, filled in from reference TRBV25-1 and TRBJ1-3, reads EADIYQTPRYLVIGTGKKITLECSQTMGHDKMYWYQQDPGMELHLIHYSYGVNSTEKGDLSSESTVSRIRTEHFPLTLESARPSHTSQYLCASSSVGNTIYFGEGSWLTVV.

V is TRBV11-2 and J is TRBJ2-3; TRBD2 matches at 9 bases. The CDR3 is made up of 18 amino acids. Germline assignment: CDR1 SGHAT and CDR2 FQNNGV. After removal of 2 bases from V and 0 bases from J, the junction contained 9 bases not matched to a gene. The CDR3 DNA follows: TGTGCCAGCAGCTTAAACCCTTCTAGCGGGGTTAGCACAGATACGCAGTATTTT. It encodes CASSLNPSSGVSTDTQYF.

The CDR3, as DNA: TGTGCCAGCAGCCCCGGACAGTCTGGAAACACCATATATTTT. The encoded protein is CASSPGQSGNTIYF. The chain recombines TRBV11-3 with TRBJ1-3; a possible D gene is TRBD1 (6 bases). The CDR3 totals 14 residues. Trimming removed 5 bases from V and 1 base from J, with 9 bases in between. In germline, CDR1 is SGHNT, CDR2 YENEEA.

The chain uses TRBV5-1 and TRBJ2-7, with D possibly TRBD2 on 6 matching bases. CDR1 is SGHRS and CDR2 is YFSETQ in the germline V gene. Trimming left V 0 bases short and J 4 bases short, with 14 bases between. The CDR3 contains 15 residues. The CDR3 region has the DNA TGCGCCAGCAGCTTGGATATAGCGGAACTTTACGAGCAGTACTTC. Its translation is CASSLDIAELYEQYF.

DNA for the CDR3: TGTGCCTGGCAACAGCAAGAGACCCAGTACTTC. Protein product: CAWQQQETQYF. V and J are TRBV30 and TRBJ2-5, with D hard to call. Germline-derived CDR1 and CDR2 are GTSNPN and SVGIG (reference sequence). This CDR3 is built from 11 residues. V was trimmed by 5 bases and J by 2 bases, leaving 6 bases between them.

V and J are TRBV19 and TRBJ2-7; 8 bases fit TRBD1. The trim removed 5 bases at V and 0 bases at J, leaving 6 bases unmatched. This CDR3 contains 15 residues. CDR1 is LNHDA, CDR2 SQIVND, per germline (reference sequence). Here the CDR3 reads CASSPNDRGSYEQYF. CDR3 DNA sequence: TGTGCCAGTAGTCCAAATGACAGGGGCTCCTACGAGCAGTACTTC.

This chain uses TRBV29-1 with TRBJ1-1; 9 nucleotides agree with TRBD1. Per the germline V gene, CDR1 is SQVTM and CDR2 is ANQGSEA. CDR3 length: 13 amino acids. V was clipped by 6 bases and J by 8 bases; unmatched bases: 10. For the CDR3, the DNA is TGCAGCGTACCAGGGACAGGGAAAAAGGAAGCTTTCTTT. Amino acid sequence: CSVPGTGKKEAFF. The full variable domain, its missing parts supplied by reference TRBV29-1 and TRBJ1-1, is SAVISQKPSRDICQRGTSLTIQCQVDSQVTMMFWYRQQPGQSLTLIATANQGSEATYESGFVIDKFPISRPNLTFSTLTVSNMSPEDSSIYLCSVPGTGKKEAFFGQGTRLTVV.

This clone has just a few counts. J is TRBJ1-5 and V is TRBV6-5; D is undetermined. The germline V gene encodes CDR1 MNHEY and CDR2 SVGAGI. The CDR3 consists of 15 residues. V was clipped by 6 bases and J by 2 bases, with 14 bases between them. The CDR3 loop reads CASRPLLGGNQPQHF. The CDR3 coding sequence is TGTGCCAGCAGGCCCCTCCTGGGCGGCAATCAGCCCCAGCATTTT.

This clone was found once. V and J are TRBV5-6 and TRBJ1-2; 10 positions agree with TRBD1. Trimming removed 4 bases from V and 0 bases from J; junction bases left unmatched: 3. In germline, CDR1 is SGHDT, CDR2 YYEEEE. The CDR3 is 15 residues long. CDR3: CASSPDRGANYGYTF. CDR3 in DNA: TGTGCCAGCAGCCCGGACAGGGGGGCTAACTATGGCTACACCTTC.

The V gene is TRBV27, the J gene TRBJ2-7, with TRBD2 as a possible D gene (6 bases). Per the germline V gene, CDR1 is MNHEY and CDR2 is SMNVEV (reference sequence). V lost 2 bases, J lost 5 bases, and 13 bases lay in between. This CDR3 has 14 amino acids. The CDR3: CASSLGGSRHEQYF. CDR3 in DNA: TGTGCCAGCAGTTTAGGGGGGTCGCGCCACGAGCAGTACTTC.

This clone was observed a few times. The genes are TRBV7-9 and TRBJ1-1; 10 bases match TRBD1. The CDR3 contains 13 residues. J lost 5 bases, V lost 8 bases, and 5 bases had no gene match. CDR1 and CDR2 (germline): SEHNR, FQNEAQ (reference sequence). The CDR3 sequence is CASATGGLTEAFF. The CDR3 DNA reads TGTGCCAGCGCGACAGGGGGCTTAACTGAAGCTTTCTTT.

The chain recombines TRBV5-4 with TRBJ2-5; 8 bases line up with TRBD2. After removal of 1 base from V and 3 bases from J, the junction contained 2 bases not matched to a gene. The CDR3 is 14 residues long. Germline-derived CDR1 and CDR2 are SGHNT and YYREEE (reference sequence). The CDR3 here is CASSLSGGEETQYF. The CDR3 nucleotides are TGTGCCAGCAGCTTGTCCGGGGGGGAAGAGACCCAGTACTTC.

CDR3 DNA: TGTGCCAGCAGCCCCCTCCCCGGGACTAGCGGGTTATACGAGCAGTACTTC. This encodes CASSPLPGTSGLYEQYF. The V call is TRBV5-8, the J call TRBJ2-7, with 12 bases identical to TRBD2. The CDR3 has 17 residues. Trimming removed 4 bases from V and 4 bases from J; junction bases left unmatched: 12. Germline CDR1 SGHTS, CDR2 YDEGEE.

This chain links TRBV2 with TRBJ2-3, with 8 bases lining up with TRBD2. The junction had 3 bases not matched to a gene; V was cut back by 7 bases and J by 0 bases. Per the germline V gene, CDR1 is SNHLY and CDR2 is FYNNEI. The CDR3 is made up of 14 amino acids. CDR3 DNA sequence: TGTGCCAGCAATAGCGGGGTGAGCACAGATACGCAGTATTTT. This sequence encodes CASNSGVSTDTQYF.

CDR3 residues: CASSSALTGPDYGYTF. The CDR3 DNA sequence: TGTGCCAGCAGCTCGGCCCTAACAGGGCCCGACTATGGCTACACCTTC. The rearrangement links TRBV7-9 to TRBJ1-2; possible D gene TRBD1, 6 bases. The CDR3 has 16 residues. Germline V CDR1 and CDR2: SEHNR, FQNEAQ (reference sequence). V lost 4 bases and J lost 3, with 18 bases in between.